This note documents a single TCR beta chain sequence. This specimen includes other DNA sequences encoding the same CDR3. In the study's own analysis: Quantification of nucleated cells was approximated via reference gene primer amplification. Clones were sequenced by immunoSEQ multiplex PCR, and TCRdb holds only the in-frame ones, with some missing. The D gene and trimming were derived from the DNA, and the V and J assignments and clone size from that table. The table has about 140,000 clones, 70% to 90% seen once. The sample originates from a study of blood T cell repertoires in COVID-19. About the study: Whether acute or convalescent, the COVID-19 samples came from the United States, Italy and Spain. T cells, B-cell-depleted T cells, or PBMCs provided the cDNA or gDNA that served as material.

CDR3 length: 14 residues. The ends lost 5 bases at V and 7 bases at J; junction bases unmatched: 12. Germline assignment: CDR1 SGHNT and CDR2 YYREEE (reference sequence). V and J are TRBV5-4 and TRBJ2-7; 7 nucleotides line up with TRBD1. The source is a man over 45 with acute or convalescent COVID-19. The sequencing input was peripheral blood. CDR3 sequence (DNA): TGTGCCAGCAGTTCGGTGCAGGGGGAGCGAGAGCAGTACTTC. This encodes CASSSVQGEREQYF.